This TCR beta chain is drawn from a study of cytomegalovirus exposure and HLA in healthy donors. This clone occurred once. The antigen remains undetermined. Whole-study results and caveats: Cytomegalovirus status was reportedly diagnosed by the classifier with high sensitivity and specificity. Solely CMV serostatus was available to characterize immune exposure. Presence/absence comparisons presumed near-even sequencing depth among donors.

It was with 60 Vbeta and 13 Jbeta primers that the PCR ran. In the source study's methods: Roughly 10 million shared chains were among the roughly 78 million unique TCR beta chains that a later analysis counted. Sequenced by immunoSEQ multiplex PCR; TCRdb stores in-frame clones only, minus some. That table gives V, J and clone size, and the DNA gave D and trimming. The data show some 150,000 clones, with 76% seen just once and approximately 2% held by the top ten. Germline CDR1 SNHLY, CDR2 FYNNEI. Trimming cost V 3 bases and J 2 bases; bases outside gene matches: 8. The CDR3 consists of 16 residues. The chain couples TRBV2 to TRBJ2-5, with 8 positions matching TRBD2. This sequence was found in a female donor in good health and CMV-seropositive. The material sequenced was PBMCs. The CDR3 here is CASSEGLVFEQETQYF. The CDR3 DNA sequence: TGTGCCAGCAGTGAGGGACTAGTCTTTGAGCAAGAGACCCAGTACTTC.